One and the same sample provided the 24 T cell receptor beta chains below, sequenced in a study of CD8+ T cells in alopecia areata. RNA was extracted and reverse transcribed into cDNA as the sequencing template. Clones were sequenced by immunoSEQ multiplex PCR, and TCRdb holds only the in-frame ones, with some missing. The sample lists approximately 200,000 clones; 40% to 55% were seen once. Treatment meaning: oral pan-JAK inhibitor, 5-10 mg twice daily. Specimen: CD4+ T cells sorted from blood, collected at roughly week 36, from a patient treated with tofacitinib. These receptors originate from a human donor with alopecia areata.

The chain is built from TRBV29-1 and TRBJ2-5; maybe TRBD1 (5 bases). CDR1 and CDR2 (germline): SQVTM, ANQGSEA. V gave up 3 bases and J gave up 2 bases, with 13 bases separating them. The CDR3 spans 14 residues. The CDR3 loop reads CSVDAGSPQETQYF. CDR3 nucleotides: TGCAGCGTTGACGCAGGGTCCCCTCAAGAGACCCAGTACTTC.

This clone has only one observation. The chain carries TRBV7-9 and TRBJ2-2; TRBD2 matches 7 bases. The CDR3 totals 19 residues. CDR1 is SEHNR and CDR2 is FQNEAQ in the germline V gene (reference sequence). The J segment lost 2 bases and the V segment lost 5 bases, leaving 17 bases of the junction unmatched. CDR3 nucleotides: TGTGCCAGCAGCCAAGGAGGACGGGGCGGGAGCGCCAACACCGGGGAGCTGTTTTTT. Translated, it gives CASSQGGRGGSANTGELFF.

The chain couples TRBV11-2 to TRBJ1-1; 8 bases match TRBD1. The length of the CDR3 is 15 residues. With 3 bases clipped from V and 1 base from J, the junction kept 4 bases outside the gene matches. Germline CDR1 SGHAT, CDR2 FQNNGV. The CDR3 reads CASSFGRGRNTEAFF. The DNA of the CDR3 is TGTGCCAGCAGCTTTGGCAGGGGGCGGAACACTGAAGCTTTCTTT.

The chain joins TRBV18 to TRBJ1-5, with TRBD1 identical over 9 bases. Germline lookup yields CDR1 KGHSH and CDR2 LQKENI. With V trimmed by 3 bases and J by 1 base, 4 bases remained unmatched. The CDR3 totals 16 residues. The CDR3 DNA sequence: TGTGCCAGCTCACCCGGGACAGGGAGAAGCAATCAGCCCCAGCATTTT. This encodes CASSPGTGRSNQPQHF.

In this sample, this clone turned up a few times. DNA of the CDR3: TGTGCCAGCGCCCCCCACAATGAGCAGTTCTTC. Amino acids: CASAPHNEQFF. The chain combines TRBV7-9 with TRBJ2-1; D not certain. The CDR3 length is 11 residues. Deletions cut 8 bases from V and 5 bases from J, with 7 bases between. The V gene's germline CDR1 is SEHNR and CDR2 FQNEAQ (reference sequence).

This clone has a single count. The rearrangement links TRBV6-5 to TRBJ1-1; D unclear. Trimming shortened V by 0 bases and J by 6 bases, and 11 bases separated the two germline ends. The CDR3 consists of 14 residues. Germline CDR1 and CDR2: MNHEY and SVGAGI. CDR3 nucleotide sequence: TGTGCCAGCAGTTACTCAGGTCGATTTGCTGAAGCTTTCTTT. This sequence encodes CASSYSGRFAEAFF.

The chain links TRBV5-1 to TRBJ1-1; 7 nucleotides align to TRBD1. Germline CDR1 is SGHRS and CDR2 is YFSETQ. Trimming removed 4 bases from V and 1 base from J; junction bases left unmatched: 7. The CDR3 totals 15 residues. The CDR3 spells CASSNRQGANTEAFF. CDR3 nucleotides: TGCGCCAGCAGCAATCGACAGGGAGCGAACACTGAAGCTTTCTTT.

The gene calls are TRBV4-1 and TRBJ2-5; D may match TRBD1 or TRBD2 (5 bases each). The germline V gene encodes CDR1 MGHRA and CDR2 YSYEKL. The germline V and J ends were trimmed by 1 base and 7 bases, with 13 bases remaining between them. This CDR3 comprises 14 residues. DNA of the CDR3: TGCGCCAGCAGCCAAGGCAGTTCCGGGGCGACCCAGTACTTC. This codes for CASSQGSSGATQYF.

Here the CDR3 DNA reads TGTGCCAGCAGCCCTCGGGAAGGGAGCTACGAGCAGTACTTC. It yields the protein CASSPREGSYEQYF. This chain joins TRBV7-2 and TRBJ2-7; tentatively, D is TRBD2 (5 bases). Trimming removed 5 bases at V and 3 bases at J, with 14 bases between. There are 14 residues in the CDR3. Germline V lookup: CDR1 SGHTA, CDR2 FQGNSA.

Concerning this clone itself: One junction end disagrees with the germline gene, perhaps due to a read error. The chain combines TRBV5-1 with TRBJ2-5; 9 bases line up with TRBD2. The germline CDR1 and CDR2 sequences are SGHRS and YFSETQ. This CDR3 has 14 amino acids. CDR3 loop: CTSSSTSGQETQYF. The CDR3 DNA sequence: TGCACCAGCAGCTCGACTAGCGGCCAAGAGACCCAGTACTTC.

In its sample, this clone was seen a few times. The chain combines TRBV7-9 with TRBJ2-1; 12 positions agree with TRBD2. Germline V gene sequence: CDR1 SEHNR, CDR2 FQNEAQ (reference sequence). The CDR3 extends over 17 amino acids. J lost 9 bases, V lost 2 bases, and 11 bases had no gene match. CDR3 nucleotides: TGTGCCAGCAGCTTATGGGCTAGCGGGAGGGCAGTGGGTGAGCAGTTCTTC. It is translated as CASSLWASGRAVGEQFF. The variable domain in full, with the rest retrieved from reference TRBV7-9 and TRBJ2-1, is DTGVSQNPRHKITKRGQNVTFRCDPISEHNRLYWYRQTLGQGPEFLTYFQNEAQLEKSRLLSDRFSAERPKGSFSTLEIQRTEQGDSAMYLCASSLWASGRAVGEQFFGPGTRLTVL.

The J gene is TRBJ2-3, the V gene TRBV15, with a weak D call TRBD2 (6 bases). V was pared by 0 bases and J by 6 bases, with 19 bases between. Germline CDR1 and CDR2: LNHNV and YYDKDF (reference sequence). The length of the CDR3 is 17 residues. The CDR3 sequence: CATSRDPRLTGEDTQYF. The CDR3 nucleotides read TGTGCCACCAGCAGAGATCCTCGCTTGACGGGGGAGGATACGCAGTATTTT.

The chain links TRBV13 to TRBJ1-1; 7 bases match TRBD1. Germline CDR1 reads PRHDT; CDR2 reads FYEKMQ (reference sequence). The CDR3 consists of 16 residues. Trimming took 5 bases from V and 0 from J; bases not matched to a gene: 9. CDR3 coding DNA: TGTGCCAGCAGCCCTAGAGGGGGCGGATTGAACACTGAAGCTTTCTTT. It translates to CASSPRGGGLNTEAFF.

This clone was observed once. CDR3 sequence (DNA): TGTGCCAGCAGTGAACGCAGGGTTGAGAACACCGGGGAGCTGTTTTTT. It codes for CASSERRVENTGELFF. The chain is built from TRBV6-1 and TRBJ2-2; a weak D match, TRBD1 (5 bases). Trimming took off 2 bases at V and 1 base at J, with 11 bases between the two ends. The CDR3 runs to 16 residues. In germline, CDR1 is MNHNS, CDR2 SASEGT.

V and J are TRBV5-1 and TRBJ2-7, with TRBD2 matching over 14 bases. This CDR3 spans 16 amino acids. V shed 4 bases, J shed 4 bases, and the junction held 7 bases outside the gene matches. Germline loops: CDR1 SGHRS, CDR2 YFSETQ. The DNA for the CDR3 is TGCGCCAGCAGCCCCGGGACTAGCGGGAGCATATACGAGCAGTACTTC. This translates into CASSPGTSGSIYEQYF. Filled out from reference TRBV5-1 and TRBJ2-7, the complete variable domain reads KAGVTQTPRYLIKTRGQQVTLSCSPISGHRSVSWYQQTPGQGLQFLFEYFSETQRNKGNFPGRFSGRQFSNSRSEMNVSTLELGDSALYLCASSPGTSGSIYEQYFGPGTRLTVT.

The genes are TRBV29-1 and TRBJ2-4; D is possibly TRBD2 (6 bases). Germline values: CDR1 SQVTM, CDR2 ANQGSEA. The CDR3 runs to 12 residues. The V end was cut by 7 bases, the J end by 7 bases, with 14 bases between. This CDR3 reads CSGGGFANIQYF. Here the CDR3 DNA reads TGCAGCGGTGGGGGGTTCGCGAACATTCAGTACTTC.

The genes are TRBV5-1 and TRBJ2-7, with 12 nucleotides matching TRBD2. In germline, CDR1 is SGHRS, CDR2 YFSETQ. There are 15 residues in the CDR3. The V segment lost 3 bases and the J segment 6 bases; nucleotides outside the gene matches: 7. The CDR3 DNA sequence: TGCGCCAGCAGCTCCCTAGCGGGAGGGCCCCTCGAGCAGTACTTC. It encodes CASSSLAGGPLEQYF.

This clone showed up many times. The chain carries TRBV19 and TRBJ2-7; weak D call: TRBD1 (6 bases). Germline-derived CDR1 and CDR2 are LNHDA and SQIVND (reference sequence). The CDR3 has 13 amino acids. Trimming left V 5 bases short and J 2 bases short, with 10 bases between. In DNA, the CDR3 is TGTGCCAGTAGTCCCAGGGGACCCTACGAGCAGTACTTC. Translated, it gives CASSPRGPYEQYF.

On this clone: At one end the junction does not follow the germline gene, possibly because of a read error. The chain carries TRBV7-9 and TRBJ2-7, with D maybe TRBD2 (5 bases). Germline V lookup: CDR1 SEHNR, CDR2 FQNEAQ (reference sequence). CDR3 length: 13 residues. The chain's CDR3 is CASSPTSSSEQYF. For the CDR3, the DNA is TGTGCCAGCAGCCCAACTAGTTCCTCCGAGCAGTACTTC.

This clone was counted a single time. The rearrangement uses TRBV5-1 and TRBJ2-2, with TRBD1 as a possible D gene (6 bases). CDR3 size: 15 residues. V was clipped by 4 bases and J by 3 bases, with 13 bases between them. Germline V lookup: CDR1 SGHRS, CDR2 YFSETQ. Here the CDR3 reads CASSKQGGDTGELFF. As DNA, the CDR3 is TGCGCCAGCAGCAAACAGGGTGGCGACACCGGGGAGCTGTTTTTT.

The chain has TRBV30 and TRBJ1-3; D is ambiguous. This CDR3 has 14 residues. Germline CDR1 GTSNPN, CDR2 SVGIG (reference sequence). The V end lost 1 base, the J end lost 9 bases, and 16 bases lay between the germline ends. The CDR3 here is CAWSAPDRGGTIYF. CDR3 in DNA: TGTGCCTGGAGTGCACCCGATAGAGGTGGCACCATATATTTT.

This clone was picked up a small number of times. The rearrangement uses TRBV7-9 and TRBJ2-3, with no clear D. CDR3 length: 14 amino acids. The germline V gene has CDR1 SEHNR and CDR2 FQNEAQ (reference sequence). Trimming removed 1 base from V and 0 bases from J, with 5 bases in between. The CDR3 region has the DNA TGTGCCAGCAGCTTAGAGGGCAGCACAGATACGCAGTATTTT. Amino acids: CASSLEGSTDTQYF.

The chain is built from TRBV5-1 and TRBJ2-6; TRBD1 matches at 10 bases. The CDR3 loop spans 17 amino acids. Germline V gene data show CDR1 as SGHRS and CDR2 as YFSETQ. V trimming: 4 bases; J trimming: 5 bases; junction bases outside the gene matches: 9. The CDR3 sequence is CASSPGQGEWRANVLTF. In nucleotides, the CDR3 is TGCGCCAGCAGCCCAGGACAGGGGGAGTGGAGGGCCAACGTCCTGACTTTC. The entire variable domain, with the rest obtained from reference TRBV5-1 and TRBJ2-6, is as follows: KAGVTQTPRYLIKTRGQQVTLSCSPISGHRSVSWYQQTPGQGLQFLFEYFSETQRNKGNFPGRFSGRQFSNSRSEMNVSTLELGDSALYLCASSPGQGEWRANVLTFGAGSRLTVL.

This clone was seen a single time. The gene calls are TRBV27 and TRBJ1-2, with a tentative D call TRBD1 (5 bases). V lost 8 bases and J lost 10, with 17 bases in between. This CDR3 has 12 residues. In germline, CDR1 is MNHEY, CDR2 SMNVEV (reference sequence). CDR3: CASPLGAAVYTF. CDR3 nucleotide sequence: TGTGCCAGCCCTCTAGGGGCGGCCGTCTACACCTTC.